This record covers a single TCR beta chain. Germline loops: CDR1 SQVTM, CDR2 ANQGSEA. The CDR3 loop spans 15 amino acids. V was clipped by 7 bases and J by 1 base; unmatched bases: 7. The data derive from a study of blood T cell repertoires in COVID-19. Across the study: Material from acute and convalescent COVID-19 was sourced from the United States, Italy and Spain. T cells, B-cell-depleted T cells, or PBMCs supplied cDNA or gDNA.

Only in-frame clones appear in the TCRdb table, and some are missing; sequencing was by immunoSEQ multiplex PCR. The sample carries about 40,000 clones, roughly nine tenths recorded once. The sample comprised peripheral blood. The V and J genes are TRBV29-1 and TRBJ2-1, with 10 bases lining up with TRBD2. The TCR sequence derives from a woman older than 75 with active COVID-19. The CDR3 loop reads CSGRLAGRSYNEQFF. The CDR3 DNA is TGCAGCGGGCGACTAGCGGGTCGTTCCTACAATGAGCAGTTCTTC.